Following are 20 T cell receptor beta chains from one sample sequenced in a study of vaccination effects on CD4 cells after COVID-19. CD4+ T cells specific for antigen were expanded with viral peptide pools by the ViraFEST assay before sequencing. With around ten days of culture completed, CD4+ T cells were isolated. All participants had two doses of either the BNT162b2 or mRNA-1273 vaccine. Assay used: immunoSEQ multiplex PCR; TCRdb lists only in-frame clones, some missing. The table has roughly 59,000 clones, around four fifths seen once. Their target antigens are unknown. The material sequenced was CD4+ T cells from PBMCs cultured with HCoV-OC43 spike peptides, taken after COVID-19 vaccination. The subset: HCoV-OC43 spike overlapping peptide pool stimulation. These receptors were obtained from a human donor who received a COVID-19 vaccine.

The chain employs TRBV27 and TRBJ2-3; D is unclear. The CDR3 is made up of 12 amino acids. V was shortened by 4 bases and J by 1 base, with 3 bases between the two germline ends. Looked up from germline, CDR1 is MNHEY and CDR2 is SMNVEV (reference sequence). Here the CDR3 DNA reads TGTGCCAGCAGTTCCCGCACAGATACGCAGTATTTT. Its protein product is CASSSRTDTQYF.

V gene TRBV28 combines with J gene TRBJ1-4; D remains unclear. V shed 7 bases and J shed 8 bases, with 20 bases lying between them. The CDR3 totals 15 residues. Germline V CDR1 and CDR2: MDHEN, SYDVKM. CDR3 loop: CASINQGFVKEKLFF. CDR3 nucleotides: TGTGCCAGCATTAACCAAGGTTTCGTGAAGGAAAAACTGTTTTTT.

This CDR3 is CATSDQRDYNEQFF. CDR3 in DNA: TGTGCCACCAGTGATCAGCGGGATTACAATGAGCAGTTCTTC. The chain combines TRBV24-1 with TRBJ2-1; 7 positions match TRBD2. Germline CDR1 is KGHDR and CDR2 is SFDVKD. The CDR3 is made up of 14 amino acids. After removal of 3 bases from V and 4 bases from J, the junction contained 2 bases not matched to a gene.

The chain combines TRBV9 with TRBJ1-2; D remains unclear. Trimming removed 4 bases at V and 6 bases at J, with 16 bases between. CDR1 and CDR2 (germline): SGDLS, YYNGEE. CDR3 length: 14 residues. The CDR3 DNA reads as TGTGCCAGCAGCCCCCAAGCTAGTCGTCATGGCTACACCTTC. Its protein is CASSPQASRHGYTF.

The rearrangement joins TRBV4-1 to TRBJ2-1, with D uncertain. The ends were cut back, 2 bases at V and 10 bases at J, with 15 bases in the middle. The CDR3 sequence is 14 residues long. Germline V CDR1 and CDR2: MGHRA, YSYEKL. CDR3 nucleotides: TGCGCCAGCAGCCAAATCGGCCGATTCCCGGAGCAGTTCTTC. It yields the protein CASSQIGRFPEQFF.

The table lists this clone with a few counts. This rearrangement joins TRBV5-8 to TRBJ2-1; 9 bases fit TRBD2. This CDR3 region has 17 residues. Germline-derived CDR1 and CDR2 are SGHTS and YDEGEE. The ends lost 7 bases at V and 0 bases at J; junction bases unmatched: 11. In nucleotides, the CDR3 is TGTGCCAGCCCCCGGATAGCGGGGGTTTACTCCTACAATGAGCAGTTCTTC. This translates into CASPRIAGVYSYNEQFF. The entire variable domain, with the rest obtained from reference TRBV5-8 and TRBJ2-1, is as follows: EAGVTQSPTHLIKTRGQQATLRCSPISGHTSVYWYQQALGLGLQFLLWYDEGEERNRGNFPPRFSGRQFPNYSSELNVNALELEDSALYLCASPRIAGVYSYNEQFFGPGTRLTVL.

This chain uses TRBV7-9 with TRBJ2-1; tentative D call: TRBD1 (6 bases). CDR1 and CDR2 (germline): SEHNR, FQNEAQ (reference sequence). This CDR3 comprises 13 residues. V was cut by 5 bases and J by 9 bases, with 14 bases left in between. In nucleotides, the CDR3 is TGTGCCAGCAGCATGGTCCAGGGGAGTGAGCAGTTCTTC. Amino acids: CASSMVQGSEQFF.

The chain joins TRBV18 to TRBJ2-3; D not resolved. There are 13 residues in the CDR3. Germline loops: CDR1 KGHSH, CDR2 LQKENI. With 2 bases removed from V and 2 bases from J, the gap between germline ends came to 5 bases. The CDR3 region has the DNA TGTGCCAGCTCACCAGACTCCACAGATACGCAGTATTTT. Protein product: CASSPDSTDTQYF. The entire variable domain, with the rest obtained from reference TRBV18 and TRBJ2-3, is as follows: NAGVMQNPRHLVRRRGQEARLRCSPMKGHSHVYWYRQLPEEGLKFMVYLQKENIIDESGMPKERFSAEFPKEGPSILRIQQVVRGDSAAYFCASSPDSTDTQYFGPGTRLTVL.

This chain uses TRBV11-2 with TRBJ2-1; TRBD2 matches 10 bases. The germline gives CDR1 SGHAT, CDR2 FQNNGV. CDR3 size: 16 residues. V lost 3 bases and J lost 6; bases outside the gene matches: 8. CDR3 sequence: CASSFTGTSDFNEQFF. The CDR3 nucleotides are TGTGCCAGCAGCTTCACCGGGACTAGCGACTTCAATGAGCAGTTCTTC.

J is TRBJ2-1 and V is TRBV11-2, with 8 bases fitting TRBD2. The CDR3 has 14 residues. Germline CDR1 is SGHAT and CDR2 is FQNNGV. The V and J ends lost 3 bases and 3 bases, in that order; junction bases with no gene match: 1. CDR3 sequence reads: CASSLGTSYNEQFF. CDR3 nucleotides: TGTGCCAGCAGCTTGGGGACTAGCTACAATGAGCAGTTCTTC.

This rearrangement joins TRBV12-3 or TRBV12-4 to TRBJ1-1; D is unresolved. The CDR3 spans 13 residues. V was clipped by 11 bases and J by 0 bases, with 13 bases between them. CDR3 sequence: CAHAANMNTEAFF. The CDR3 region has the DNA TGTGCCCACGCGGCAAACATGAACACTGAAGCTTTCTTT.

The rearrangement uses TRBV6-5 and TRBJ2-3; the D is unclear. Germline CDR1 is MNHEY and CDR2 is SVGAGI. V dropped 2 bases and J dropped 2 bases, with 14 bases sitting between them. The CDR3 has 16 residues. The CDR3 DNA sequence: TGTGCCAGCAGTTACCTCCGCGGTTCTTCCACAGATACGCAGTATTTT. It codes for CASSYLRGSSTDTQYF.

This clone was counted a few times. J is TRBJ2-6 and V is TRBV5-1; D uncertain. CDR1 and CDR2 from the germline V gene are SGHRS and YFSETQ. The CDR3 is 14 residues long. Between the trimmed V and J ends, which lost 2 bases and 0 bases, there was a span of 3 bases. In DNA, the CDR3 is TGCGCCAGCAGCTTATACTCTGGGGCCAACGTCCTGACTTTC. Translated: CASSLYSGANVLTF.

This clone was seen only once. The chain recombines TRBV30 with TRBJ1-5; 9 bases agree with TRBD1. The CDR3 runs 13 residues. With V trimmed by 2 bases and J by 7 bases, 3 bases remained unmatched. Germline V CDR1 and CDR2: GTSNPN, SVGIG (reference sequence). The CDR3 DNA reads TGTGCCTGGAGTCCACAGGGGGCCCAGCCCCAGCATTTT. This sequence encodes CAWSPQGAQPQHF.

V usage is TRBV5-1 and J usage is TRBJ2-3; the match to TRBD2 covers 11 bases. The CDR3 contains 16 residues. Trimming at V came to 0 bases and at J to 3 bases, leaving 3 bases not matched to a gene. CDR1 SGHRS and CDR2 YFSETQ come from the germline V gene. The CDR3 coding sequence is TGCGCCAGCAGCTTGGGGATAGCGGGGGGGACAGATACGCAGTATTTT. Protein sequence: CASSLGIAGGTDTQYF.

The V call is TRBV5-4, the J call TRBJ2-2; 9 nucleotides match TRBD1. After removal of 0 bases from V and 5 bases from J, the junction contained 2 bases not matched to a gene. The CDR3 is made up of 15 amino acids. Germline loops: CDR1 SGHNT, CDR2 YYREEE (reference sequence). The CDR3 loop is CASSLGQGVTGELFF. The CDR3 nucleotides read TGTGCCAGCAGCTTGGGACAGGGGGTAACCGGGGAGCTGTTTTTT.

The gene calls are TRBV5-1 and TRBJ2-3, with unresolved D. Germline V CDR1 and CDR2: SGHRS, YFSETQ. The germline V and J ends were trimmed by 0 bases and 0 bases, with 8 bases remaining between them. CDR3 length: 15 residues. The chain's CDR3 is CASSLGYASTDTQYF. CDR3 in DNA: TGCGCCAGCAGCTTGGGATACGCTAGCACAGATACGCAGTATTTT.

The gene calls are TRBV18 and TRBJ1-1; D unresolved. The length of the CDR3 is 11 residues. Germline assignment: CDR1 KGHSH and CDR2 LQKENI. The germline V and J ends were trimmed by 5 bases and 8 bases, with 9 bases remaining between them. The CDR3 protein is CASSTGVEAFF. CDR3 coding DNA: TGTGCCAGCTCAACCGGGGTAGAAGCTTTCTTT.

The rearrangement links TRBV6-2 or TRBV6-3 to TRBJ2-1; D possibly matches TRBD1 or TRBD2 (5 bases each). The ends were cut back, 0 bases at V and 7 bases at J, with 10 bases in the middle. Germline CDR1 and CDR2: MNHEY and SVGEGT. CDR3 length equals 14 residues. CDR3 in amino acids: CASSYSQGRNEQFF. CDR3 nucleotides: TGTGCCAGCAGTTACTCCCAGGGACGGAATGAGCAGTTCTTC.

The V gene is TRBV7-7, the J gene TRBJ2-5; D is possibly TRBD1 (5 bases). The germline gives CDR1 SSHAT, CDR2 FNYEAQ (reference sequence). The V end lost 0 bases, the J end lost 1 base, and 12 bases lay between the germline ends. The CDR3 spans 16 residues. CDR3 DNA: TGTGCCAGCAGCTTAGCGCTCAAGGGGCCCCAAGAGACCCAGTACTTC. Amino acid sequence: CASSLALKGPQETQYF.